Listed here are 17 T cell receptor beta chains from one sample, sequenced in a study of blood T cell repertoires in COVID-19. Produced via immunoSEQ multiplex PCR; TCRdb's table is partial and in-frame only. The table lists tens of thousands of clones, about 89% of them singletons. Specimen: peripheral blood. The receptor source for this set is a woman in her seventies with acute or convalescent COVID-19.

This clone was recorded once. The chain recombines TRBV29-1 with TRBJ2-5, with D unresolved. The germline CDR1 and CDR2 sequences are SQVTM and ANQGSEA. Trimming pared 8 bases from V and 5 bases from J, leaving 12 bases between. CDR3 length: 11 residues. For the CDR3, the DNA is TGCAGCTCCGGTGCCTCGGAGACCCAGTACTTC. Protein: CSSGASETQYF.

The V call is TRBV24-1, the J call TRBJ1-2, with TRBD1 identical over 9 bases. Germline V lookup: CDR1 KGHDR, CDR2 SFDVKD. The CDR3 contains 14 residues. After removal of 9 bases from V and 1 base from J, the junction contained 5 bases not matched to a gene. Here the CDR3 reads CATFGTGSNYGYTF. CDR3 in DNA: TGTGCCACCTTCGGGACAGGGAGTAACTATGGCTACACCTTC.

The genes are TRBV7-8 and TRBJ2-5; 11 bases fit TRBD2. Germline V gene data show CDR1 as SGHVS and CDR2 as FQNEAQ. Trimming removed 2 bases from V and 1 base from J; junction bases left unmatched: 6. This CDR3 comprises 17 residues. The CDR3 sequence is CASSLQLAGAPQETQYF. CDR3 nucleotides: TGTGCCAGCAGCTTACAACTAGCGGGGGCTCCCCAAGAGACCCAGTACTTC.

This chain connects TRBV27 to TRBJ1-2; D ambiguous. The length of the CDR3 is 12 residues. Germline V CDR1 and CDR2: MNHEY, SMNVEV (reference sequence). V lost 10 bases and J lost 8, with 17 bases in between. CDR3 sequence reads: CATFFWEGGYTF. CDR3 DNA: TGTGCCACCTTCTTTTGGGAGGGCGGCTACACCTTC.

The chain joins TRBV29-1 to TRBJ2-2; TRBD2 agrees at 8 bases. J lost 0 bases, V lost 6 bases, and 6 bases had no gene match. Germline assignment: CDR1 SQVTM and CDR2 ANQGSEA. The CDR3 consists of 15 residues. The CDR3 nucleotides are TGCAGCGTGCCGGCAGCGGGAGCGAACACCGGGGAGCTGTTTTTT. This sequence encodes CSVPAAGANTGELFF.

This clone was found once. The V gene is TRBV2, the J gene TRBJ2-1; 8 bases map to TRBD2. V dropped 2 bases and J dropped 4; count of bases not matched to a gene: 7. This CDR3 is built from 16 residues. The germline CDR1 and CDR2 sequences are SNHLY and FYNNEI. CDR3 sequence: CASSEHGSGGYNEQFF. The CDR3, as DNA: TGTGCCAGCAGTGAACATGGGAGCGGGGGTTACAATGAGCAGTTCTTC.

The chain uses TRBV30 and TRBJ2-7, with D maybe TRBD2 (5 bases). The CDR3 spans 12 residues. V gave up 0 bases and J gave up 6 bases, with 9 bases separating them. Germline CDR1 and CDR2: GTSNPN and SVGIG (reference sequence). CDR3 DNA: TGTGCCTGGAGTGTAAGCGGAGTCGAGCAGTACTTC. Translated: CAWSVSGVEQYF.

The J gene is TRBJ2-1, the V gene TRBV4-2, with 9 nucleotides matching TRBD2. V shed 1 base and J 5 bases; nucleotides not matched to a gene: 6. This CDR3 has 16 amino acids. Germline CDR1 LGHNA, CDR2 YNFKEQ. Here the CDR3 reads CASSQGWTSDHNEQFF. The CDR3 DNA sequence: TGTGCCAGCAGCCAAGGATGGACTAGCGACCACAATGAGCAGTTCTTC.

The chain has TRBV5-1 and TRBJ1-3; 10 bases agree with TRBD1. The CDR3 has 16 amino acids. Germline CDR1 reads SGHRS; CDR2 reads YFSETQ. The junction had 7 bases not matched to a gene; V was cut back by 3 bases and J by 4 bases. The chain's CDR3 is CASSWGQGNTGNTIYF. In DNA, the CDR3 is TGCGCCAGCAGCTGGGGACAGGGGAATACAGGAAACACCATATATTTT.

This clone was observed a handful of times. The J gene is TRBJ1-5, the V gene TRBV6-6; D is perhaps TRBD1 (5 bases). The germline V gene encodes CDR1 MNHNY and CDR2 SVGAGI (reference sequence). The CDR3 totals 16 residues. Trimming took 2 bases from V and 5 from J, leaving 16 bases between them. The CDR3 coding sequence is TGTGCCAGCAGTTACGGCGGGGGGGGTGGTGATCAGCCCCAGCATTTT. This encodes CASSYGGGGGDQPQHF.

This chain links TRBV3-1 (or the pseudogene TRBV3-2) with TRBJ2-2; D is perhaps TRBD1 (5 bases). CDR3 length: 15 residues. Trimming shortened V by 0 bases and J by 6 bases, and 11 bases separated the two germline ends. Looked up from germline, CDR1 is LGHDT and CDR2 is YNNKEL (reference sequence). DNA of the CDR3: TGTGCCAGCAGCCAAGAAAGGGGAATAGCCGGGGAGCTGTTTTTT. Amino acids: CASSQERGIAGELFF.

The chain joins TRBV6-6 to TRBJ2-7; TRBD1 matches 9 bases. The J segment lost 3 bases and the V segment lost 2 bases, leaving 2 bases of the junction unmatched. Germline V gene sequence: CDR1 MNHNY, CDR2 SVGAGI (reference sequence). There are 14 residues in the CDR3. The CDR3 DNA is TGTGCCAGCAGTTACGGGACAGGGCTCTACGAGCAGTACTTC. Translating it yields CASSYGTGLYEQYF.

The chain links TRBV2 to TRBJ2-3, with 8 bases fitting TRBD2. Germline assignment: CDR1 SNHLY and CDR2 FYNNEI. After removal of 4 bases from V and 6 bases from J, the junction contained 15 bases not matched to a gene. This CDR3 region has 17 residues. The CDR3 is CASSVWLAGGPADTQYF. DNA for the CDR3: TGTGCCAGCAGTGTGTGGTTGGCGGGGGGCCCTGCTGATACGCAGTATTTT.

The chain has TRBV7-9 and TRBJ1-1; 7 bases map to TRBD1. The CDR3 is 14 amino acids. Per the germline V gene, CDR1 is SEHNR and CDR2 is FQNEAQ (reference sequence). The ends lost 1 base at V and 9 bases at J; junction bases unmatched: 8. For the CDR3, the DNA is TGTGCCAGCAGCTTAGGGGGGACAGTAGATCAAGCTTTCTTT. Its protein is CASSLGGTVDQAFF.

The genes are TRBV21-1 and TRBJ1-2; the table's D call TRBD1 went unverified against the DNA. TRBV21-1 is noted as a pseudogene. CDR3 size: 14 residues. The CDR3 DNA sequence: TGTGCCAGCAGCAAAATGGTCACAGGCCTATGCTACACCTTC. This translates into CASSKMVTGLCYTF.

This rearrangement joins TRBV4-1 to TRBJ1-4; the D is unclear. Germline CDR1 MGHRA, CDR2 YSYEKL. CDR3 length: 15 residues. V lost 5 bases and J 4 bases, leaving 14 bases between the germline ends. The CDR3 sequence: CASSKASRSNEKLFF. The CDR3 nucleotides are TGCGCCAGCAGCAAAGCTAGCAGGAGTAATGAAAAACTGTTTTTT.

This clone showed up just a few times. The gene calls are TRBV10-3 and TRBJ1-1; D gene uncertain. V was trimmed by 4 bases and J by 11 bases, leaving 11 bases between them. The CDR3 spans 11 residues. Looked up from germline, CDR1 is ENHRY and CDR2 is SYGVKD. CDR3 loop: CAISAGRAAFF. CDR3 nucleotides: TGTGCCATCAGTGCGGGGAGAGCGGCTTTCTTT.